This T cell receptor beta chain is drawn from a study of blood T cell repertoires in COVID-19. The overall study: Samples taken during acute and convalescent COVID-19 were collected in the United States, Italy and Spain. T cells, B-cell-depleted T cells, or PBMCs provided the cDNA or gDNA that served as material.

Original data processing: Amplified reference gene primers provided the basis for estimating nucleated cell counts. The table came from immunoSEQ multiplex PCR; TCRdb's copy has only in-frame clones and leaves some out. The V and J calls and clone size come from that table; D and trimming were worked out from the DNA. This sample carries 150,000 to 200,000 clones, about 83% of them seen once, and the ten largest clones take approximately 15%. Between the trimmed V and J ends, which lost 6 bases and 4 bases, there was a span of 12 bases. The CDR3 runs 14 residues. The V gene's germline CDR1 is MNHNY and CDR2 SVGAGI (reference sequence).

The J gene is TRBJ2-2, the V gene TRBV6-6, with TRBD1 as a possible D gene (6 bases). Source material: peripheral blood. This receptor was taken from a woman of 80 years or more with acute or convalescent COVID-19. The CDR3 reads CASSPRGGTGELFF. Written as DNA, the CDR3 is TGTGCCAGCAGCCCCCGAGGGGGCACCGGGGAGCTGTTTTTT.